The clone carrying this T cell receptor (beta chain) has only a few counts. Its antigen is currently unknown. The data were obtained in a study of T cell repertoires in cytomegalovirus infection. Using its own MiXCR run on the reads, TCRdb lists one record per CDR3 protein. This table has more than 45,000 distinct CDR3 sequences, 33% appearing once. After removal of 2 bases from V and 5 bases from J, the junction contained 8 bases not matched to a gene. This CDR3 has 16 residues. The chain carries TRBV12-3 or TRBV12-4 and TRBJ2-5; 10 bases map to TRBD2. The specimen was PBMCs, sequenced either directly or after in vitro stimulation (not recorded which). This TCR was recovered from a human donor in good health (CMV status not recorded). Some clones in this sample may be carry-over from other donors' samples. In DNA, the CDR3 is TGTGCCAGCAGTTTATGGCTAGCGGGAGTCTGGGAGACCCAGTACTTC. Its translation is CASSLWLAGVWETQYF.